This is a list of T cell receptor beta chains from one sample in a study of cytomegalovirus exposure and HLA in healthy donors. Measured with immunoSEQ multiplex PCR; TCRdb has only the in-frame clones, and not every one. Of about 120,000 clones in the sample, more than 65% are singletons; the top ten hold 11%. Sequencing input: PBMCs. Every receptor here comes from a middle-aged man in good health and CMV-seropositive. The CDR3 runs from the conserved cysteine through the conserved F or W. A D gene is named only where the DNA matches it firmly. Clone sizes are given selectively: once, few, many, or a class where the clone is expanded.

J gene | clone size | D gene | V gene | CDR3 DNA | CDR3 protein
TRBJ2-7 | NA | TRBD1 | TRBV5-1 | TGCGCCAGCAGCTTGGGGGACAGGGGGCTCTACGAGCAGTACTTC | CASSLGDRGLYEQYF
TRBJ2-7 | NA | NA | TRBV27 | TGTGCCAGCAGTTTGTCCGCGGGGGCCCGCTTCTACGAGCAGTACTTC | CASSLSAGARFYEQYF
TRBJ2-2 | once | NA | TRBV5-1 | TGCGCCAGCAGGGGGGACACGGATAGTGGGGAGCTGTTTTTT | CASRGDTDSGELFF
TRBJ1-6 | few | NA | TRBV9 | TGTGCCAGCAGCCCCACAGATTCACCCCTCCACTTT | CASSPTDSPLHF
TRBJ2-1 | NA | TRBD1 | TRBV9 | TGTGCCAGCAGCGCCGGGACAGGGGGCTTGGGAGCCCACAATGAGCAGTTCTTC | CASSAGTGGLGAHNEQFF
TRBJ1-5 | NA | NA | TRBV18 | TGTGCCAGCTCACTACGGACAGATTATCGTCCCCAGCATTTT | CASSLRTDYRPQHF
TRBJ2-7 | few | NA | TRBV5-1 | TGCGCCAGCAGCTTGGAGGACAGTACCTACGAGCAGTACTTC | CASSLEDSTYEQYF
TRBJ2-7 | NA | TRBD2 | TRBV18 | TGTGCCAGCTCACCGGGGGGGGGCTCCTACGAGCAGTACTTC | CASSPGGGSYEQYF
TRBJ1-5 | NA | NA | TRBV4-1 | TGCGCCAGCAGCCAAGATCGAGGGGAGGGCAATCAGCCCCAGCATTTT | CASSQDRGEGNQPQHF
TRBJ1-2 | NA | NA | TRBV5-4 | TGTGCCAGCAGCCCAATTAGTGAGGACTATGGCTACACCTTC | CASSPISEDYGYTF
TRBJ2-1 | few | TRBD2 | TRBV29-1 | TGCAGCGTTGGCCTCGGCCTAGCGGGGGCCTACAATGAGCAGTTCTTC | CSVGLGLAGAYNEQFF
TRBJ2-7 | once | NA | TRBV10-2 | TGCGCCAGCAGTGAGTCGGGGCGGACGACCTACGAGCAGTACTTC | CASSESGRTTYEQYF
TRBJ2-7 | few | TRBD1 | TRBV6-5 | TGTGCCAGCAGCCCTGGGACAGGGCGGTACGAGCAGTACTTC | CASSPGTGRYEQYF
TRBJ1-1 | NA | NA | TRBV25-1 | TGTGCCAGCAGACAGGGATTTTTCGGAAACACTGAAGCTTTCTTT | CASRQGFFGNTEAFF
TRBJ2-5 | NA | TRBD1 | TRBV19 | TGTGCCAGTAGTACCAAGGACAGGGATGGGCCAGGGGAGACCCAGTACTTC | CASSTKDRDGPGETQYF
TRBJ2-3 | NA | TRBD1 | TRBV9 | TGTGCCAGCAGCGTACGACAGGGCTCCGCGGGTGATACGCAGTATTTT | CASSVRQGSAGDTQYF
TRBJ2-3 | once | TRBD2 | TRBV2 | TGTGCCAGCAGTGAAGGACTAGCGGGGGGCGGGGGTACGCAGTATTTT | CASSEGLAGGGGTQYF
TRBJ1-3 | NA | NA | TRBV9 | TGTGCCAGCAGCGAGCAGGGATATGGAAACACCATATATTTT | CASSEQGYGNTIYF
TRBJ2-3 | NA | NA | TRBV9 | TGTGCCAGCAGCGTAGGTGCAGGCCTGACAGATACGCAGTATTTT | CASSVGAGLTDTQYF
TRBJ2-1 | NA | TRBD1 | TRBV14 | TGTGCCAGCAGCCGCCCCCTGGGACAGGGGGCCTCCAATGAGCAGTTCTTC | CASSRPLGQGASNEQFF
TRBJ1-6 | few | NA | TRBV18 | TGTGCCAGCTCACCCAGTGCAATTGATTCACCCCTCCACTTT | CASSPSAIDSPLHF
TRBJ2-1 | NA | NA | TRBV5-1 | TGCGCCAGCAGCTCTCAGGGTTTCGTAGATGAGCAGTTCTTC | CASSSQGFVDEQFF
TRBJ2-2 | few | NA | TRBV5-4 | TGTGCCAGCAGCCCAAGGGGACACGGCTATTCGAACACCGGGGAGCTGTTTTTT | CASSPRGHGYSNTGELFF
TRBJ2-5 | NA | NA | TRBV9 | TGTGCCGGCAGCGTAGCTAGCTCCCGAACACAAGAGACCCAGTACTTC | CAGSVASSRTQETQYF
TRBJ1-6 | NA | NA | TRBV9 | TGTGCCAGCAGCGTAGCGGGGGGGTGGTCACCCCTCCACTTT | CASSVAGGWSPLHF
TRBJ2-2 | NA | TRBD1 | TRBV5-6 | TGTGCCAGCAGCCGAAGACAGGGCCGAACCGGGGAGCTGTTTTTT | CASSRRQGRTGELFF
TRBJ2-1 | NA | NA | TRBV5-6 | TGTGCCAGCAGCTTGACGGAGCCGCGAGGCAATGAGCAGTTCTTC | CASSLTEPRGNEQFF
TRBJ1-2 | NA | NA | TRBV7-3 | TGTGCCAGCAGCCCTTACAACACAGGAGACTATGGCTACACCTTC | CASSPYNTGDYGYTF
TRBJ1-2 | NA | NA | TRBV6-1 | TGTGCCAGCAGTGAGATCGGAAGCAACGGGGGCTACACCTTC | CASSEIGSNGGYTF
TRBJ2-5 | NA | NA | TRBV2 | TGTGCCAGCAGTGTTGACTATCAGGAGACCCAGTACTTC | CASSVDYQETQYF